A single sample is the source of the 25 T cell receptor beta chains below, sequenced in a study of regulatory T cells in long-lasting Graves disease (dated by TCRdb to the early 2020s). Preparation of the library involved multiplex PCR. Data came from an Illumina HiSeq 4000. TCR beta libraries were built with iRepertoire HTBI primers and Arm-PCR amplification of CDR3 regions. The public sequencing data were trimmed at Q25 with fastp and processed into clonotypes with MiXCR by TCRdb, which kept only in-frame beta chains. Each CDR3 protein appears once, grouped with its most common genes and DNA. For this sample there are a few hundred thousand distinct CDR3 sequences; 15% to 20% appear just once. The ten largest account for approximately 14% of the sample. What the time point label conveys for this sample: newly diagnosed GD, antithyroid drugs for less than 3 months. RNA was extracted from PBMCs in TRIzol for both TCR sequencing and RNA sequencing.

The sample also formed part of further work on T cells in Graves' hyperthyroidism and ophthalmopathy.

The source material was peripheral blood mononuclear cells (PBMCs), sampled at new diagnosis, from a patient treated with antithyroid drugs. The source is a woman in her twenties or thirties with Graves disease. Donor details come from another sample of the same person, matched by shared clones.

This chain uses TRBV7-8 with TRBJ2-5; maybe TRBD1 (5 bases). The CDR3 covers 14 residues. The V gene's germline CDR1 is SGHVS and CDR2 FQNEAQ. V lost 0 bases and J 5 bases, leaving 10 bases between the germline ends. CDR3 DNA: TGTGCCAGCAGCTTAGCCGGCAGGGCCGAGACCCAGTACTTC. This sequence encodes CASSLAGRAETQYF.

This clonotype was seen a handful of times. The CDR3 region is CASSVLLPRNTIYF. The CDR3 bases are TGTGCCAGCAGTGTACTCCTGCCTAGAAACACCATATATTTT. This sequence joins TRBV2 and TRBJ1-3; D is uncertain. V gave up 4 bases and J gave up 5 bases, with 12 bases separating them. This CDR3 region has 14 residues. Germline V lookup: CDR1 SNHLY, CDR2 FYNNEI.

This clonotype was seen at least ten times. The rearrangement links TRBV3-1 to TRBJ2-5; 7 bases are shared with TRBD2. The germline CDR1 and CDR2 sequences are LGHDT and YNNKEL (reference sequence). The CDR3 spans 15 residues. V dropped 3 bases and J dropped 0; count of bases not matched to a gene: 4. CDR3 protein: CASSQAGVYQETQYF. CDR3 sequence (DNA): TGTGCCAGCAGCCAGGCGGGGGTGTACCAAGAGACCCAGTACTTC.

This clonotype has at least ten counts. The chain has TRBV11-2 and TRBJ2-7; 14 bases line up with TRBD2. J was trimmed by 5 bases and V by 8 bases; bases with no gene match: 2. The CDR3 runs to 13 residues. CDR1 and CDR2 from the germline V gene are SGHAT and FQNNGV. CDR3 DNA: TGTGCCAGCCGGGGACTAGCGGGGGACGAGCAGTACTTC. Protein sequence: CASRGLAGDEQYF.

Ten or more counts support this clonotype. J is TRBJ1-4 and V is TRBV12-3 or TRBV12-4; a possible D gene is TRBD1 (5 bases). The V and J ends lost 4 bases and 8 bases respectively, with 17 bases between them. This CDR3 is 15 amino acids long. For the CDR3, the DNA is TGTGCCAGCAGTTCCATTGGGGGGACGATAGAAAAACTGTTTTTT. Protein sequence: CASSSIGGTIEKLFF.

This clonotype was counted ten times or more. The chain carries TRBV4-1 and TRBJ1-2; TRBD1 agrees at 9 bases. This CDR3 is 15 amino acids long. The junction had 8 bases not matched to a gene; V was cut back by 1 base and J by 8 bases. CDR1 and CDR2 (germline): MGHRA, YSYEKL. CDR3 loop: CASSQAPRTGDGYTF. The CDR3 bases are TGCGCCAGCAGCCAAGCCCCGCGGACAGGGGACGGCTACACCTTC.

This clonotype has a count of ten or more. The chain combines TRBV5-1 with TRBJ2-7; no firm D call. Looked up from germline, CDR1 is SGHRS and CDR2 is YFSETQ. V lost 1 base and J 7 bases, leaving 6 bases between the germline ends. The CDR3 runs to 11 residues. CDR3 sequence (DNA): TGCGCCAGCAGCTTGTTGGGAGAGCAGTACTTC. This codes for CASSLLGEQYF.

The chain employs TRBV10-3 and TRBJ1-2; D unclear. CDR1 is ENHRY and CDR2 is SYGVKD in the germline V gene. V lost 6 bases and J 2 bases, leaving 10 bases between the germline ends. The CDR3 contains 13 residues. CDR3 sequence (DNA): TGTGCCATCAGCACCGGGATGAACTATGGCTACACCTTC. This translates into CAISTGMNYGYTF.

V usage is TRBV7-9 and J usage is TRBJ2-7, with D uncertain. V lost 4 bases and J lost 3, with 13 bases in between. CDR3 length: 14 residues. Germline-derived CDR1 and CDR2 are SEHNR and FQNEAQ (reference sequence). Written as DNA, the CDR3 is TGTGCCAGCAGCTCTTCCCTTCGTAGCTACGAGCAGTACTTC. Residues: CASSSSLRSYEQYF. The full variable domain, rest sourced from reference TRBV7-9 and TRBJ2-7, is DTGVSQNPRHKITKRGQNVTFRCDPISEHNRLYWYRQTLGQGPEFLTYFQNEAQLEKSRLLSDRFSAERPKGSFSTLEIQRTEQGDSAMYLCASSSSLRSYEQYFGPGTRLTVT.

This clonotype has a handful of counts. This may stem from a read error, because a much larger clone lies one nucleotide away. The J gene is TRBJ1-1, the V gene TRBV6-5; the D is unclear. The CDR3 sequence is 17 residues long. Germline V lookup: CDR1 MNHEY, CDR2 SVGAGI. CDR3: CASSSPGPQERDTEALF. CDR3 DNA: TGTGCCAGCAGTTCCCCCGGCCCTCAAGAGAGAGACACTGAAGCTTTATTT.

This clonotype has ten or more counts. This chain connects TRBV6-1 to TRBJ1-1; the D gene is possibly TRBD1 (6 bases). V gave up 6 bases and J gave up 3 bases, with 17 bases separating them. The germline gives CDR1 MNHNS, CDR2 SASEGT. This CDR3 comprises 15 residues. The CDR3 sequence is CASRGAYSRHTEAFF. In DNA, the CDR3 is TGTGCCAGCAGGGGGGCCTATAGCCGTCACACTGAAGCTTTCTTT.

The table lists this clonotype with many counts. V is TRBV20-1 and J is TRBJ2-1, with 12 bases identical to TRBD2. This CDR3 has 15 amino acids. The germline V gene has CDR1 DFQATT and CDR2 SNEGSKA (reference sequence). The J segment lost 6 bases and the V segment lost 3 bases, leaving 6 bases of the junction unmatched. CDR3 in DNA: TGCAGTGCTAGGGTGACTAGCGGGGGCCTCAATGAGCAGTTCTTC. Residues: CSARVTSGGLNEQFF.

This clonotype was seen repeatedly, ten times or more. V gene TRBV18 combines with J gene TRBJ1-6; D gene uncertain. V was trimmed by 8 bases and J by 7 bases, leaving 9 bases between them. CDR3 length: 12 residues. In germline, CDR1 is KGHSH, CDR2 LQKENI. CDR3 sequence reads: CASSPPNSPLHF. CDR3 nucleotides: TGTGCCAGCAGCCCCCCGAATTCACCCCTCCACTTT.

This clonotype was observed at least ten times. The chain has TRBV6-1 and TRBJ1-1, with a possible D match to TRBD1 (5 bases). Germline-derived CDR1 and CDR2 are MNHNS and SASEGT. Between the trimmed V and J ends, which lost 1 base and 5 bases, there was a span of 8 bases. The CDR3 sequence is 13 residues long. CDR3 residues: CASSEVRGTEAFF. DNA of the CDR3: TGTGCCAGCAGTGAAGTGCGGGGGACTGAAGCTTTCTTT.

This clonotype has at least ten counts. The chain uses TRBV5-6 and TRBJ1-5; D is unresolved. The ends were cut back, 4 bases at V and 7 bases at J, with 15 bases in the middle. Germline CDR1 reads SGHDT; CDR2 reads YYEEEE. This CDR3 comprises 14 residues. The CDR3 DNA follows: TGTGCCAGCAGCCCCTATGATCGGACGCAGCCCCAGCATTTT. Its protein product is CASSPYDRTQPQHF.

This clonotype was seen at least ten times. CDR3 in DNA: TGTGCCAGCAGCCCCCGCCGGCGGGCAACTAATGAAAAACTGTTTTTT. Its translation: CASSPRRRATNEKLFF. The chain has TRBV9 and TRBJ1-4, with no clear D. Germline V gene lookup returns CDR1 SGDLS and CDR2 YYNGEE. This CDR3 contains 16 residues. Trimming cost V 4 bases and J 0 bases, with 13 bases left between them. The entire variable domain, with the rest obtained from reference TRBV9 and TRBJ1-4, is as follows: DSGVTQTPKHLITATGQRVTLRCSPRSGDLSVYWYQQSLDQGLQFLIQYYNGEERAKGNILERFSAQQFPDLHSELNLSSLELGDSALYFCASSPRRRATNEKLFFGSGTQLSVL.

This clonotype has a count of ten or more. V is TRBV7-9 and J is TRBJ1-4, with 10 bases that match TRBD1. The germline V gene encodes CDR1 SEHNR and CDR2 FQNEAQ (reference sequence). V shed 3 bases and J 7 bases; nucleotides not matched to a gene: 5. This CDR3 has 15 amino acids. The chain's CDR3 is CASSFLRTGGEKLFF. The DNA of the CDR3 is TGTGCCAGCAGCTTCTTGCGGACAGGGGGTGAAAAACTGTTTTTT. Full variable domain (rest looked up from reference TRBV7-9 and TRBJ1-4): DTGVSQNPRHKITKRGQNVTFRCDPISEHNRLYWYRQTLGQGPEFLTYFQNEAQLEKSRLLSDRFSAERPKGSFSTLEIQRTEQGDSAMYLCASSFLRTGGEKLFFGSGTQLSVL.

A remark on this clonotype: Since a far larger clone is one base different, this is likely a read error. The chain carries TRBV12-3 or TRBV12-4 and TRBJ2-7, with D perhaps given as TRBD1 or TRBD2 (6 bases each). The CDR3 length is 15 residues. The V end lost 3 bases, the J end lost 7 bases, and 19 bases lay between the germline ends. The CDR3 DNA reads TGTGCCAGCAGTTTTGTGCAGGGGAGGTACAATGAGCAGTACTTC. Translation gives CASSFVQGRYNEQYF.

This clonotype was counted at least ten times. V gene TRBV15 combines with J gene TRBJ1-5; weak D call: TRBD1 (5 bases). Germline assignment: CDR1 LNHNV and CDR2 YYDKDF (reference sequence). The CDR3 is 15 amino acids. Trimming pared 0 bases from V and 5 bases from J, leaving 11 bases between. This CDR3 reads CATSRDGATYQPQHF. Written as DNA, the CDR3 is TGTGCCACCAGCAGAGATGGGGCAACTTATCAGCCCCAGCATTTT.

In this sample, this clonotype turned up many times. CDR3: CASLIRSAYGYTF. The CDR3 DNA reads as TGTGCCAGCCTGATTAGGTCGGCCTATGGCTACACCTTC. The V and J genes are TRBV5-6 and TRBJ1-2; D call uncertain. Trimming stripped 7 bases from V and 4 bases from J, with 14 bases between. The germline V gene has CDR1 SGHDT and CDR2 YYEEEE. The CDR3 length is 13 residues.

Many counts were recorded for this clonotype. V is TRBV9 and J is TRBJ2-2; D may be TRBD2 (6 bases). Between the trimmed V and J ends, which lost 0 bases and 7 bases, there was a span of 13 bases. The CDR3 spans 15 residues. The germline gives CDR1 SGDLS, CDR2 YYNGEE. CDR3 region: CASSVVQGGGGELFF. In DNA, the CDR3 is TGTGCCAGCAGCGTAGTCCAGGGAGGTGGCGGGGAGCTGTTTTTT. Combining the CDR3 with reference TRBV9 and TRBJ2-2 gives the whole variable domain DSGVTQTPKHLITATGQRVTLRCSPRSGDLSVYWYQQSLDQGLQFLIQYYNGEERAKGNILERFSAQQFPDLHSELNLSSLELGDSALYFCASSVVQGGGGELFFGEGSRLTVL.

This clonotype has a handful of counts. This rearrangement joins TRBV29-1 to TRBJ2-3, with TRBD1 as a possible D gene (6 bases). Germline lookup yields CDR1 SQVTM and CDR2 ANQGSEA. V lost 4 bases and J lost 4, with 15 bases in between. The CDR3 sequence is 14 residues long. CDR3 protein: CSVGPGDNPDTQYF. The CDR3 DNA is TGCAGCGTTGGGCCAGGGGACAATCCAGATACGCAGTATTTT.

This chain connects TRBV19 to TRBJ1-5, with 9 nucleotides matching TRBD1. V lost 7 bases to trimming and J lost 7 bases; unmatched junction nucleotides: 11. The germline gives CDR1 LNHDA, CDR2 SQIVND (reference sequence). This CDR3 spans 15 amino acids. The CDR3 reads CASTRDRVPGQPQHF. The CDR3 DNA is TGTGCCAGTACCCGGGACAGGGTGCCTGGACAGCCCCAGCATTTT.

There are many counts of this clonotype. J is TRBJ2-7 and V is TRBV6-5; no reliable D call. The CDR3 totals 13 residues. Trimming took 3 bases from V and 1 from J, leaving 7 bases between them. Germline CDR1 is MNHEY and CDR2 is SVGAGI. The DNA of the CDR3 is TGTGCCAGCAGTTATCAGGAATCCTACGAGCAGTACTTC. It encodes CASSYQESYEQYF.

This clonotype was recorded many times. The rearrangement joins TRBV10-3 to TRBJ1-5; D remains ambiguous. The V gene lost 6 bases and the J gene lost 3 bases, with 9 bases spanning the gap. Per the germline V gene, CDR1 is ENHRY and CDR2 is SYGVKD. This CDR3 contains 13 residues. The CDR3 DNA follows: TGTGCCATCAGGGCGGGCCTCAATCAGCCCCAGCATTTT. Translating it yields CAIRAGLNQPQHF.